The 25 T cell receptor beta chains below all came from one sample that was sequenced in a study of human T cells and chemical hapten exposure. One entry per CDR3 protein, called by TCRdb with MiXCR from the RACE reads. The profile shows some 350,000 distinct CDR3 sequences, approximately 6.3% of them singletons. Time point described: patch test 1, 2 weeks after DPC sensitization. Treatment here: therapeutic diphenylcyclopropenone sensitization with weekly scalp DPC. Sequences were derived from whole blood, sampled in connection with sensitization to the hapten diphenylcyclopropenone (DPC). The receptors derive from a woman between 18 and 29 years old with alopecia areata. Some clones in this sample may be carry-over from other donors' samples.

This clonotype was seen more than once but under ten times. This chain connects TRBV6-5 to TRBJ1-1, with D perhaps matching TRBD1 (5 bases). CDR1 is MNHEY and CDR2 is SVGAGI in the germline V gene. The germline V and J ends were trimmed by 0 bases and 10 bases, with 12 bases remaining between them. This CDR3 is built from 13 residues. The CDR3 bases are TGTGCCAGCAGTTACTCGACTCAGGGATCAGCTTTCTTT. This encodes CASSYSTQGSAFF.

The CDR3 loop reads CASSRHQPNSPLHF. Written as DNA, the CDR3 is TGTGCCAGCAGTCGACACCAGCCAAATTCACCCCTCCACTTT. The rearrangement uses TRBV6-2 or TRBV6-3 and TRBJ1-6; D unresolved. V lost 5 bases and J 7 bases, leaving 12 bases between the germline ends. The CDR3 is 14 amino acids. Germline V gene lookup returns CDR1 MNHEY and CDR2 SVGEGT.

In its sample, this clonotype was seen many times. The chain couples TRBV25-1 to TRBJ2-1; D gene unclear. Deletions cut 4 bases from V and 10 bases from J, with 11 bases between. This CDR3 has 12 amino acids. Germline CDR1 and CDR2: MGHDK and SYGVNS. For the CDR3, the DNA is TGTGCCAGCAGTGTCACGATAGGCGAGCAGTTCTTC. This translates into CASSVTIGEQFF.

The chain employs TRBV20-1 and TRBJ2-7; 12 nucleotides align to TRBD2. This CDR3 comprises 15 residues. From germline, CDR1 is DFQATT and CDR2 SNEGSKA (reference sequence). J lost 2 bases, V lost 1 base, and 3 bases had no gene match. The chain's CDR3 is CSARGPSGGAYEQYF. The CDR3 region has the DNA TGCAGTGCTAGAGGCCCTAGCGGGGGGGCCTACGAGCAGTACTTC.

The V and J genes are TRBV6-6 and TRBJ2-7; possibly TRBD1 or TRBD2 for D (5 bases each). CDR1 and CDR2 from the germline V gene are MNHNY and SVGAGI (reference sequence). V lost 0 bases and J lost 3, with 15 bases in between. The CDR3 extends over 16 amino acids. CDR3 sequence (DNA): TGTGCCAGCAGTTACTCACACGGGGCGGTCGGCTACGAGCAGTACTTC. Protein sequence: CASSYSHGAVGYEQYF.

This clonotype was counted ten times or more. The CDR3 bases are TGTGCCAGCAGCCGAACTAGGCGGGACAGCCTTCTTACGCAGTATTTT. It yields the protein CASSRTRRDSLLTQYF. The chain is built from TRBV7-2 and TRBJ2-3; TRBD1 is a possible D gene (7 bases). CDR3 length equals 16 residues. Per the germline V gene, CDR1 is SGHTA and CDR2 is FQGNSA. V dropped 5 bases and J dropped 8 bases, with 23 bases sitting between them.

V usage is TRBV20-1 and J usage is TRBJ2-1, with a possible D match to TRBD2 (5 bases). Germline V gene data show CDR1 as DFQATT and CDR2 as SNEGSKA (reference sequence). The CDR3 has 12 residues. Trimming stripped 2 bases from V and 8 bases from J, with 10 bases between. The CDR3: CSARSGDYEQFF. CDR3 DNA: TGCAGTGCTAGATCCGGGGATTATGAGCAGTTCTTC.

This clonotype was recorded many times. The chain employs TRBV6-5 and TRBJ2-7; a possible D gene is TRBD2 (7 bases). The germline V gene encodes CDR1 MNHEY and CDR2 SVGAGI. The CDR3 is 15 residues long. Trimming took off 0 bases at V and 3 bases at J, with 12 bases between the two ends. CDR3 sequence (DNA): TGTGCCAGCAGTTACTCAAGGGGGGGAATCTACGAGCAGTACTTC. This translates into CASSYSRGGIYEQYF.

The CDR3 reads CASSDQSTDTQYF. The CDR3 DNA reads as TGTGCCAGCAGTGATCAAAGCACAGATACGCAGTATTTT. The genes are TRBV7-3 and TRBJ2-3; D not certain. With 6 bases removed from V and 0 bases from J, the gap between germline ends came to 7 bases. This CDR3 region has 13 residues. CDR1 and CDR2 from the germline V gene are SGHTA and FQGTGA.

V gene TRBV3-1 combines with J gene TRBJ1-3; no reliable D call. CDR3 size: 17 residues. Trimming removed 6 bases at V and 0 bases at J, with 18 bases between. Germline lookup yields CDR1 LGHDT and CDR2 YNNKEL (reference sequence). This chain's CDR3 is CASSHNSSPDSGNTIYF. The DNA of the CDR3 is TGTGCCAGCAGTCACAACAGCAGTCCGGACTCTGGAAACACCATATATTTT. The full variable domain, rest sourced from reference TRBV3-1 and TRBJ1-3, is DTAVSQTPKYLVTQMGNDKSIKCEQNLGHDTMYWYKQDSKKFLKIMFSYNNKELIINETVPNRFSPKSPDKAHLNLHINSLELGDSAVYFCASSHNSSPDSGNTIYFGEGSWLTVV.

As for this clonotype: A much larger clone differs from this one at a single base, so this may be a read error. The chain is built from TRBV10-3 and TRBJ2-2, with D tentatively TRBD1 (6 bases). This CDR3 has 14 residues. Germline assignment: CDR1 ENHRY and CDR2 SYGVKD. V was clipped by 9 bases and J by 0 bases, with 11 bases between them. The CDR3: CAMTEGANTGELFF. CDR3 nucleotide sequence: TGTGCCATGACTGAGGGGGCGAACACCGGGGAGCTGTTTTTT.

This clonotype showed up many times. The gene calls are TRBV11-1 and TRBJ2-3; 7 nucleotides align to TRBD1. Looked up from germline, CDR1 is SGHAT and CDR2 is FQDESV (reference sequence). The CDR3 has 15 amino acids. The V gene end was trimmed by 4 bases and the J gene end by 0 bases; junction bases not matched to a gene: 4. In DNA, the CDR3 is TGTGCCAGCAGCTGGACAGGCATTAGCACAGATACGCAGTATTTT. This translates into CASSWTGISTDTQYF.

The chain uses TRBV5-1 and TRBJ1-4; tentative D call: TRBD1 (6 bases). Germline V gives CDR1 SGHRS, CDR2 YFSETQ. This CDR3 is 14 amino acids long. V was shortened by 0 bases and J by 8 bases, with 11 bases between the two germline ends. CDR3: CASSLGDINEKLFF. The DNA for the CDR3 is TGCGCCAGCAGCTTGGGGGACATCAACGAAAAACTGTTTTTT.

This clonotype was counted only a few times. CDR3 bases: TGCAGTCCGAAAAAGACAGGGCTGGATGCTTTCTTT. Its translation is CSPKKTGLDAFF. The chain employs TRBV20-1 and TRBJ1-1; 7 bases line up with TRBD1. CDR1 is DFQATT and CDR2 is SNEGSKA in the germline V gene (reference sequence). The CDR3 has 12 residues. J gave up 11 bases and V 8 bases, and 14 bases lay outside the gene matches.

This clonotype was picked up a small number of times. V and J are TRBV12-3 or TRBV12-4 and TRBJ1-2; a weak D match, TRBD1 (5 bases). Trimming left V 6 bases short and J 3 bases short, with 17 bases between. CDR3 size: 15 residues. The CDR3 loop reads CASRMRGYGDYGYTF. The CDR3 region has the DNA TGTGCCAGCAGGATGCGGGGGTATGGGGACTATGGCTACACCTTC.

V gene TRBV28 combines with J gene TRBJ1-1, with 7 nucleotides matching TRBD1. The junction had 7 bases not matched to a gene; V was cut back by 7 bases and J by 5 bases. This CDR3 has 13 amino acids. CDR1 and CDR2 from the germline V gene are MDHEN and SYDVKM. This chain's CDR3 is CASNRQGNTEAFF. In DNA form, the CDR3 reads TGTGCCAGCAATCGACAGGGAAATACTGAAGCTTTCTTT.

The genes are TRBV20-1 and TRBJ2-6; TRBD2 aligns across 13 bases. CDR3 length: 16 residues. Germline trimming cut 4 bases from V and 3 bases from J; bases unmatched to any gene: 3. Germline assignment: CDR1 DFQATT and CDR2 SNEGSKA (reference sequence). The CDR3 DNA reads TGCAGTGCTAAACTAGCGGGGGGGCTTGGGGCCAACGTCCTGACTTTC. Its protein is CSAKLAGGLGANVLTF.

This clonotype has more than one count but fewer than ten. The V and J genes are TRBV7-9 and TRBJ1-2; a possible D gene is TRBD1 (5 bases). CDR1 SEHNR and CDR2 FQNEAQ come from the germline V gene (reference sequence). Trimming cost V 5 bases and J 6 bases, with 22 bases left between them. The CDR3 has 16 residues. The CDR3 DNA reads TGTGCCAGCAGCCCATCTCTTAGCCAGGGAATGGATGGCTACACCTTC. Its protein product is CASSPSLSQGMDGYTF.

The sample holds a few counts of this clonotype. The chain uses TRBV7-8 and TRBJ1-3; 7 bases fit TRBD1. Germline V CDR1 and CDR2: SGHVS, FQNEAQ. V dropped 2 bases and J dropped 6; count of bases not matched to a gene: 4. The CDR3 runs to 14 residues. CDR3 sequence: CASSLMGQPNTIYF. DNA of the CDR3: TGTGCCAGCAGCTTAATGGGACAGCCAAACACCATATATTTT.

At least ten counts were recorded for this clonotype. J is TRBJ2-6 and V is TRBV4-2, with TRBD2 as a possible D gene (5 bases). The V gene's germline CDR1 is LGHNA and CDR2 YNFKEQ. This CDR3 is 16 amino acids long. Trimming cost V 5 bases and J 2 bases, with 13 bases left between them. DNA of the CDR3: TGTGCCAGCAGCAGAGGGATCGGTCCTGGGGCCAACGTCCTGACTTTC. Amino acids: CASSRGIGPGANVLTF.

This chain joins TRBV6-1 and TRBJ2-3, with 7 positions matching TRBD1. The V gene's germline CDR1 is MNHNS and CDR2 SASEGT. The CDR3 spans 15 residues. Trimming took 11 bases from V and 0 from J; bases not matched to a gene: 11. CDR3 in amino acids: CASGDSFDSTDTQYF. DNA for the CDR3: TGTGCCTCCGGGGACAGTTTCGATAGCACAGATACGCAGTATTTT.

This clonotype has more than one count but fewer than ten. At one of its ends the junction is not consistent with the germline gene, which may arise from a read error. The chain combines TRBV3-1 with TRBJ2-3, with D possibly being TRBD1 (5 bases). In germline, CDR1 is LGHDT, CDR2 YNNKEL (reference sequence). This CDR3 is built from 11 residues. The CDR3 reads CASSTGEKWDF. In DNA form, the CDR3 reads TGTGCCAGCAGCACAGGAGAAAAGTGGGATTTT.

A few counts support this clonotype. This chain uses TRBV7-8 with TRBJ2-3, with TRBD2 identical over 10 bases. Trimming took 3 bases from V and 4 from J; bases not matched to a gene: 7. The CDR3 has 16 residues. CDR1 and CDR2 from the germline V gene are SGHVS and FQNEAQ. In DNA, the CDR3 is TGTGCCAGCAGCTTGTTTAGCGGGGGGTGGGCAGATACGCAGTATTTT. This encodes CASSLFSGGWADTQYF.

The J gene is TRBJ1-6, the V gene TRBV5-6, with D uncertain. V was cut by 4 bases and J by 0 bases, with 11 bases left in between. Per germline, CDR1 SGHDT and CDR2 YYEEEE. The CDR3 is 16 amino acids. The DNA for the CDR3 is TGTGCCAGCAGCGAGGCAGCGAGCTCCTATAATTCACCCCTCCACTTT. Translation: CASSEAASSYNSPLHF.

There are a few counts of this clonotype. The rearrangement links TRBV12-3 or TRBV12-4 to TRBJ2-1, with D maybe TRBD1 (5 bases). This CDR3 is built from 14 residues. Trimming left V 4 bases short and J 3 bases short, with 10 bases between. The CDR3 bases are TGTGCCAGCAGTTCCAGGGCCGACTACAATGAGCAGTTCTTC. The encoded protein is CASSSRADYNEQFF.